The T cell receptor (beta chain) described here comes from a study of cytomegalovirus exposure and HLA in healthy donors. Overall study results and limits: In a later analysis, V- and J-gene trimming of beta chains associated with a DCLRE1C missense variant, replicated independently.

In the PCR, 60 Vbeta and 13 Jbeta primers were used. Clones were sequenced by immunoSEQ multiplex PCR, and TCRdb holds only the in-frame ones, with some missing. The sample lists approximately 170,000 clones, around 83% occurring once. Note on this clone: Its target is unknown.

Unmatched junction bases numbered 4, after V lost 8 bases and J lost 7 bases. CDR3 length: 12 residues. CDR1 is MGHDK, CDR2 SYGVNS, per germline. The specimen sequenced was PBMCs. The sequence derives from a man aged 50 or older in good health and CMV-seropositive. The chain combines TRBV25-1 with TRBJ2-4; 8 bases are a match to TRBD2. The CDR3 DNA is TGTGCCAGCCGGTCGGGGGGGAACATTCAGTACTTC. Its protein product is CASRSGGNIQYF.